The 5 T cell receptor beta chains listed next were all sequenced from one sample in a study of blood T cell repertoires in COVID-19. Clones were read by immunoSEQ multiplex PCR, and TCRdb kept only the in-frame ones, dropping some. The data contain under 500,000 clones, nearly 90% of them singletons. Sample: PBMCs or T cells enriched from blood (not recorded which). The receptor set was obtained from a woman aged 18-29 years with acute COVID-19.

This clone has only one observation. This rearrangement joins TRBV29-1 to TRBJ2-5, with 8 bases identical to TRBD2. The CDR3 runs to 13 residues. The ends lost 1 base at V and 4 bases at J; junction bases unmatched: 2. Looked up from germline, CDR1 is SQVTM and CDR2 is ANQGSEA. CDR3 DNA: TGCAGCGTTGAAGGGCTAGCGGGAGAGACCCAGTACTTC. It translates to CSVEGLAGETQYF. Filled out from reference TRBV29-1 and TRBJ2-5, the complete variable domain reads SAVISQKPSRDICQRGTSLTIQCQVDSQVTMMFWYRQQPGQSLTLIATANQGSEATYESGFVIDKFPISRPNLTFSTLTVSNMSPEDSSIYLCSVEGLAGETQYFGPGTRLLVL.

This chain links TRBV7-2 with TRBJ2-1; 12 bases are a match to TRBD2. The CDR3 sequence is 15 residues long. CDR1 and CDR2 from the germline V gene are SGHTA and FQGNSA. V shed 3 bases and J 6 bases; nucleotides not matched to a gene: 3. The CDR3 loop is CASSLTSGGFNEQFF. The CDR3 region has the DNA TGTGCCAGCAGCTTGACTAGCGGGGGATTCAATGAGCAGTTCTTC.

This chain connects TRBV7-3 to TRBJ2-1, with D possibly being TRBD2 (6 bases). This CDR3 has 13 residues. The ends were cut back, 4 bases at V and 6 bases at J, with 10 bases in the middle. Germline-derived CDR1 and CDR2 are SGHTA and FQGTGA. The CDR3 coding sequence is TGTGCCAGCAGCTCCGGGGGTCCCAATGAGCAGTTCTTC. Protein sequence: CASSSGGPNEQFF. Full variable domain (missing parts from reference TRBV7-3 and TRBJ2-1): GAGVSQTPSNKVTEKGKYVELRCDPISGHTALYWYRQSLGQGPEFLIYFQGTGAADDSGLPNDRFFAVRPEGSVSTLKIQRTERGDSAVYLCASSSGGPNEQFFGPGTRLTVL.

This clone has just one count. The chain employs TRBV19 and TRBJ1-1, with TRBD1 matching over 9 bases. V was pared by 4 bases and J by 4 bases, with 7 bases of the junction left unmatched. In germline, CDR1 is LNHDA, CDR2 SQIVND (reference sequence). The CDR3 extends over 15 amino acids. This CDR3 reads CASSTTGGGSTEAFF. The CDR3 coding sequence is TGTGCCAGTAGTACCACAGGGGGCGGGAGCACTGAAGCTTTCTTT.

The gene calls are TRBV3-1 (or the pseudogene TRBV3-2) and TRBJ1-1; no clear D gene. Trimming took off 6 bases at V and 5 bases at J, with 10 bases between the two ends. The length of the CDR3 is 12 residues. Germline V gene data show CDR1 as LGHDT and CDR2 as YNNKEL (reference sequence). In DNA, the CDR3 is TGTGCCAGCAGAGATTCGGGGACTGAAGCTTTCTTT. It translates to CASRDSGTEAFF.